This T cell receptor beta chain was sequenced in a study of cytomegalovirus exposure and HLA in healthy donors. General study findings and limits: What TCR beta sequences reportedly achieved was accurate prediction of HLA-A and HLA-B alleles in most subjects. Upon later analysis, TCR association rates were observed to vary by HLA locus, being highest for DRB1 and lowest for HLA-C.

Deletions cut 7 bases from V and 5 bases from J, with 12 bases between. CDR3 size: 11 residues. Germline V CDR1 and CDR2: DFQATT, SNEGSKA (reference sequence). The PCR made use of 60 Vbeta and 13 Jbeta primers. Libraries were prepared by immunoSEQ multiplex PCR; TCRdb keeps only in-frame clonotypes and omits some of them. This listing includes roughly 41,000 clones. With respect to this clone: What it recognizes is unknown.

V gene TRBV20-1 combines with J gene TRBJ2-7, with unresolved D. Sequenced material: PBMCs. The receptor comes from a woman aged 40 to 50 in good health and CMV-seronegative. The CDR3 sequence is CSVVRVNEQYF. CDR3 DNA sequence: TGCAGTGTAGTTCGCGTTAACGAGCAGTACTTC.